This entry lists 18 T cell receptor beta chains sequenced from one sample in a study of Tregs in tolerant kidney transplant recipients. Sequenced by immunoSEQ multiplex PCR; TCRdb stores in-frame clones only, minus some. The sample lists about 50,000 clones, roughly 90% seen once, with roughly 16% in the top ten. The nonmyeloablative bone marrow transplants came from related graft donors, with transient mixed chimerism. This specimen consisted of CD8+ T cells from blood (PBMCs), obtained 12 months after the transplant. These TCRs come from a human patient who received a combined kidney and bone marrow transplant. Part of the T cell pool may stem from the graft donor.

The CDR3 DNA is TGTGCCAGCAGTAGGTGGACAGGGGGCGCCACCGGGGAGCTGTTTTTT. Protein sequence: CASSRWTGGATGELFF. The J gene is TRBJ2-2, the V gene TRBV27, with 11 nucleotides matching TRBD1. Unmatched junction bases numbered 6, after V lost 5 bases and J lost 4 bases. The germline CDR1 and CDR2 sequences are MNHEY and SMNVEV (reference sequence). The CDR3 is made up of 16 amino acids.

The J gene is TRBJ2-7, the V gene TRBV11-2; D is unclear. Between the trimmed V and J ends, which lost 1 base and 0 bases, there was a span of 4 bases. Germline V gene data show CDR1 as SGHAT and CDR2 as FQNNGV. The CDR3 runs 13 residues. The CDR3 region has the DNA TGTGCCAGCAGCTTAGCCCTCTCCTACGAGCAGTACTTC. Its translation: CASSLALSYEQYF.

The chain uses TRBV6-5 and TRBJ1-1; D uncertain. From germline, CDR1 is MNHEY and CDR2 SVGAGI. The CDR3 runs to 13 residues. The germline V and J ends were trimmed by 5 bases and 2 bases, with 9 bases remaining between them. The chain's CDR3 is CASSRGFNTEAFF. CDR3 bases: TGTGCCAGCAGTCGGGGATTCAACACTGAAGCTTTCTTT.

The chain links TRBV5-4 to TRBJ2-7; TRBD1 aligns across 7 bases. This CDR3 region has 14 residues. The V and J ends lost 4 bases and 2 bases, in that order; junction bases with no gene match: 6. Germline V lookup: CDR1 SGHNT, CDR2 YYREEE (reference sequence). The DNA for the CDR3 is TGTGCCAGCAGCGTCGGGACAGAGACCTACGAGCAGTACTTC. Amino acid sequence: CASSVGTETYEQYF.

The genes are TRBV29-1 and TRBJ2-2; D may be TRBD2 (7 bases). The V gene lost 3 bases and the J gene lost 5 bases, with 10 bases spanning the gap. The length of the CDR3 is 13 residues. Germline values: CDR1 SQVTM, CDR2 ANQGSEA. CDR3 sequence: CSVDAGATGELFF. CDR3 coding DNA: TGCAGCGTTGACGCGGGGGCTACCGGGGAGCTGTTTTTT.

The chain combines TRBV15 with TRBJ1-5; TRBD1 is a possible D gene (5 bases). From germline, CDR1 is LNHNV and CDR2 YYDKDF (reference sequence). V was pared by 3 bases and J by 6 bases, with 9 bases between. This CDR3 is built from 13 residues. The CDR3 DNA is TGTGCCACCAGCAGGGGGGGGGTTCAGCCCCAGCATTTT. Its translation: CATSRGGVQPQHF.

CDR3 residues: CAWSPTGFYEQYF. The CDR3 coding sequence is TGTGCCTGGAGTCCGACAGGGTTCTACGAGCAGTACTTC. This chain links TRBV30 with TRBJ2-7; 7 nucleotides align to TRBD1. CDR3 length equals 13 residues. V was clipped by 2 bases and J by 3 bases; unmatched bases: 4. In germline, CDR1 is GTSNPN, CDR2 SVGIG (reference sequence).

This rearrangement joins TRBV27 to TRBJ1-2; 9 nucleotides agree with TRBD1. Germline CDR1 reads MNHEY; CDR2 reads SMNVEV (reference sequence). The CDR3 totals 15 residues. The junction had 6 bases not matched to a gene; V was cut back by 3 bases and J by 4 bases. CDR3 sequence (DNA): TGTGCCAGCAGTTTGGGACAGGGAATTTTCTATGGCTACACCTTC. Its translation is CASSLGQGIFYGYTF.

V usage is TRBV27 and J usage is TRBJ2-1; TRBD2 matches at 9 bases. CDR3 length: 15 amino acids. Germline V lookup: CDR1 MNHEY, CDR2 SMNVEV (reference sequence). V was clipped by 2 bases and J by 6 bases; unmatched bases: 5. The CDR3 bases are TGTGCCAGCAGTTTAGGGCTAGCGGGGTTCAATGAGCAGTTCTTC. It encodes CASSLGLAGFNEQFF.

The chain has TRBV30 and TRBJ1-3; D perhaps matches TRBD1 (6 bases). Trimming took 4 bases from V and 3 from J, leaving 13 bases between them. CDR3 length: 14 residues. CDR1 is GTSNPN, CDR2 SVGIG, per germline (reference sequence). The CDR3 nucleotides are TGTGCCTGGAATGAACAGGGTTTTGGAAACACCATATATTTT. It encodes CAWNEQGFGNTIYF.

The V and J genes are TRBV5-4 and TRBJ1-2; weak D call: TRBD1 (6 bases). Per germline, CDR1 SGHNT and CDR2 YYREEE (reference sequence). The CDR3 runs to 13 residues. Trimming pared 4 bases from V and 8 bases from J, leaving 15 bases between. The CDR3 region is CASSAGTPRGYTF. CDR3 in DNA: TGTGCCAGCAGCGCTGGGACACCTCGCGGCTACACCTTC. The full variable domain, in which reference TRBV5-4 and TRBJ1-2 provide the parts outside the CDR3, is ETGVTQSPTHLIKTRGQQVTLRCSSQSGHNTVSWYQQALGQGPQFIFQYYREEENGRGNFPPRFSGLQFPNYSSELNVNALELDDSALYLCASSAGTPRGYTFGSGTRLTVV.

The sample holds one count of this clone. The rearrangement uses TRBV27 and TRBJ2-7; D is possibly TRBD1 (5 bases). This CDR3 has 17 amino acids. V lost 2 bases and J 5 bases, leaving 22 bases between the germline ends. Looked up from germline, CDR1 is MNHEY and CDR2 is SMNVEV (reference sequence). CDR3 loop: CASSLRGSSGLFNEQYF. CDR3 sequence (DNA): TGTGCCAGCAGTTTAAGGGGCTCCTCCGGGCTATTTAACGAGCAGTACTTC.

A remark on this clone: At one end, the junction sequence differs from germline, possibly due to a read error. V is TRBV4-2 and J is TRBJ2-7, with 10 bases fitting TRBD2. Germline CDR1 and CDR2: LGHNA and YNFKEQ. The CDR3 length is 16 residues. The CDR3 here is CASSQGSGGDSYEQHF. DNA for the CDR3: TGTGCCAGCAGCCAGGGGAGCGGGGGGGATTCCTACGAGCAGCACTTC.

CDR3 sequence: CASSLIPRGKSSYNEQFF. CDR3 sequence (DNA): TGCGCCAGCAGCCTTATACCCAGAGGGAAGAGCTCCTACAATGAGCAGTTCTTC. V is TRBV10-1 and J is TRBJ2-1; D is perhaps TRBD2 (5 bases). Germline V gene lookup returns CDR1 WNHNN and CDR2 SYGVQD (reference sequence). The V end lost 6 bases, the J end lost 0 bases, and 21 bases lay between the germline ends. The CDR3 consists of 18 residues.

V and J are TRBV6-6 and TRBJ2-7; 9 bases fit TRBD2. This CDR3 contains 15 residues. J was trimmed by 6 bases and V by 0 bases; bases with no gene match: 6. CDR1 and CDR2 from the germline V gene are MNHNY and SVGAGI (reference sequence). This CDR3 reads CASSYSGASGVEQYF. The CDR3 DNA reads TGTGCCAGCAGTTACTCGGGTGCTAGCGGGGTCGAGCAGTACTTC.

This chain connects TRBV27 to TRBJ2-2; 9 positions agree with TRBD2. The CDR3 has 15 amino acids. Germline V gene sequence: CDR1 MNHEY, CDR2 SMNVEV (reference sequence). The V and J ends lost 5 bases and 4 bases, in that order; junction bases with no gene match: 5. CDR3 in DNA: TGTGCCAGCAGTCCGAGCGGGAGGTTCACCGGGGAGCTGTTTTTT. The encoded protein is CASSPSGRFTGELFF.

This clone was seen once. The CDR3 coding sequence is TGCAGCGTTGCCGGGTCTACTAGCACAGATACGCAGTATTTT. It translates to CSVAGSTSTDTQYF. V usage is TRBV29-1 and J usage is TRBJ2-3; D gene uncertain. The CDR3 is made up of 14 amino acids. CDR1 and CDR2 from the germline V gene are SQVTM and ANQGSEA. The ends were cut back, 4 bases at V and 0 bases at J, with 11 bases in the middle.

The chain uses TRBV28 and TRBJ2-5; 8 bases are shared with TRBD1. Germline trimming cut 2 bases from V and 2 bases from J; bases unmatched to any gene: 10. CDR3 length: 17 residues. CDR1 is MDHEN and CDR2 is SYDVKM in the germline V gene. The CDR3 protein is CASSLRRQGPQQETQYF. The CDR3 nucleotides are TGTGCCAGCAGTTTACGAAGACAGGGGCCTCAACAAGAGACCCAGTACTTC.